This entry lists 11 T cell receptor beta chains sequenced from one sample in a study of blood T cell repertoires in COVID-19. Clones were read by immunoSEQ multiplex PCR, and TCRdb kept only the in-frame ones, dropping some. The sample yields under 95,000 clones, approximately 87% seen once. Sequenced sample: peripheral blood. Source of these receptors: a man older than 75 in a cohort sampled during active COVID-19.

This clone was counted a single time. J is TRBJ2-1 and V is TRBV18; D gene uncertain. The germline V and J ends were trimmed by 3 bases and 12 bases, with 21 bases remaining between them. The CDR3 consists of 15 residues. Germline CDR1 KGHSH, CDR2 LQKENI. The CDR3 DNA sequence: TGTGCCAGCTCACCGCAAGCGACCGATTACAATTGGCAGTTCTTC. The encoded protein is CASSPQATDYNWQFF.

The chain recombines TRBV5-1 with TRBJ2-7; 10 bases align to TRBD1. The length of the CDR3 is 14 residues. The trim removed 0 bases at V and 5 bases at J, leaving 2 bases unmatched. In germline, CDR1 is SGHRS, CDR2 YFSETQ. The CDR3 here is CASSLAGTGDEQYF. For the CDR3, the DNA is TGCGCCAGCAGCTTGGCCGGGACAGGGGACGAGCAGTACTTC.

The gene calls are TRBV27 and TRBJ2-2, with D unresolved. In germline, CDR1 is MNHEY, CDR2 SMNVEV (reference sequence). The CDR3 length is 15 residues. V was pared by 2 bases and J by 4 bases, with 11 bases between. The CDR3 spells CASSLGAPGTGELFF. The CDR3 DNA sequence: TGTGCCAGCAGTTTAGGCGCCCCGGGCACCGGGGAGCTGTTTTTT.

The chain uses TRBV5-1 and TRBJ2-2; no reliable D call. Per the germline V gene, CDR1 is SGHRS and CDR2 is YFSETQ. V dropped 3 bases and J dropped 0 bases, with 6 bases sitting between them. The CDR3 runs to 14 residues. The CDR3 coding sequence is TGCGCCAGCAGCTCAACAGCGAACACCGGGGAGCTGTTTTTT. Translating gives CASSSTANTGELFF.

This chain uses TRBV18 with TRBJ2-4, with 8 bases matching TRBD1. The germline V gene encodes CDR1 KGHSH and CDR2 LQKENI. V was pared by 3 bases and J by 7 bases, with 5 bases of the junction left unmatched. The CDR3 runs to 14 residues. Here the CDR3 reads CASSPDRVWNIQYF. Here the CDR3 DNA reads TGTGCCAGCTCACCGGACAGGGTCTGGAACATTCAGTACTTC. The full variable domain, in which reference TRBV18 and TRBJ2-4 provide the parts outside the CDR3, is NAGVMQNPRHLVRRRGQEARLRCSPMKGHSHVYWYRQLPEEGLKFMVYLQKENIIDESGMPKERFSAEFPKEGPSILRIQQVVRGDSAAYFCASSPDRVWNIQYFGAGTRLSVL.

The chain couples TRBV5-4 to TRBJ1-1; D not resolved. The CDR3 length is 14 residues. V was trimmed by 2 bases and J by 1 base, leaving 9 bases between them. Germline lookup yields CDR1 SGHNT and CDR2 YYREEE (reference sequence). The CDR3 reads CASSFFTKNTEAFF. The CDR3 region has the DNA TGTGCCAGCAGCTTCTTTACAAAGAACACTGAAGCTTTCTTT.

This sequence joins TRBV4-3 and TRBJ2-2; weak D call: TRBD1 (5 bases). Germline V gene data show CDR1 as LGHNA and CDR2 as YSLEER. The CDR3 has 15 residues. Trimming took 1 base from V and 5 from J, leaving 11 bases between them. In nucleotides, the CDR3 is TGCGCCAGCAGCCAAGTTCACCAGGGAACCGGGGAGCTGTTTTTT. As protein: CASSQVHQGTGELFF.

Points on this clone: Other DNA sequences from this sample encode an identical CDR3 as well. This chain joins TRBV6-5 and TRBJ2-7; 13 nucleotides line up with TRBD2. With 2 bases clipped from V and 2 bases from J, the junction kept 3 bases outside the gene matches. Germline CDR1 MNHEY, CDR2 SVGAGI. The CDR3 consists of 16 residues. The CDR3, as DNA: TGTGCCAGCAGTTACACGGGACTAGCGGGAACCTACGAGCAGTACTTC. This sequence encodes CASSYTGLAGTYEQYF.

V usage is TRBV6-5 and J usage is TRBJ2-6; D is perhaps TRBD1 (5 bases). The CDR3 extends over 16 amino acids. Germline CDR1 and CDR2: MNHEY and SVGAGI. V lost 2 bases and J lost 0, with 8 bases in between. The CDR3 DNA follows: TGTGCCAGCAGTTACAGGGGCACCTCTGGGGCCAACGTCCTGACTTTC. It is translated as CASSYRGTSGANVLTF.

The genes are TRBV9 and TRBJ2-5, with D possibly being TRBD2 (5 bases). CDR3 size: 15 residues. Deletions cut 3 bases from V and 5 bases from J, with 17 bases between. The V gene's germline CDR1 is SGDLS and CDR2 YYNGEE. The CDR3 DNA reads TGTGCCAGCAGCGCCGGGGTGGGTAAAACGGAGACCCAGTACTTC. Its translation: CASSAGVGKTETQYF. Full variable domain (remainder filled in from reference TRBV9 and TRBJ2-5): DSGVTQTPKHLITATGQRVTLRCSPRSGDLSVYWYQQSLDQGLQFLIQYYNGEERAKGNILERFSAQQFPDLHSELNLSSLELGDSALYFCASSAGVGKTETQYFGPGTRLLVL.

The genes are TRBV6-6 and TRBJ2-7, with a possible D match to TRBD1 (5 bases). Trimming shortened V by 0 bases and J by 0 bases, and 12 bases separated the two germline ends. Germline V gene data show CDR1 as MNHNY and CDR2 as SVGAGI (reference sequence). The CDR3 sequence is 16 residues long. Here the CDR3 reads CASSYSGAGNSYEQYF. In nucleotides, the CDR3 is TGTGCCAGCAGTTACTCAGGGGCAGGGAACTCCTACGAGCAGTACTTC.